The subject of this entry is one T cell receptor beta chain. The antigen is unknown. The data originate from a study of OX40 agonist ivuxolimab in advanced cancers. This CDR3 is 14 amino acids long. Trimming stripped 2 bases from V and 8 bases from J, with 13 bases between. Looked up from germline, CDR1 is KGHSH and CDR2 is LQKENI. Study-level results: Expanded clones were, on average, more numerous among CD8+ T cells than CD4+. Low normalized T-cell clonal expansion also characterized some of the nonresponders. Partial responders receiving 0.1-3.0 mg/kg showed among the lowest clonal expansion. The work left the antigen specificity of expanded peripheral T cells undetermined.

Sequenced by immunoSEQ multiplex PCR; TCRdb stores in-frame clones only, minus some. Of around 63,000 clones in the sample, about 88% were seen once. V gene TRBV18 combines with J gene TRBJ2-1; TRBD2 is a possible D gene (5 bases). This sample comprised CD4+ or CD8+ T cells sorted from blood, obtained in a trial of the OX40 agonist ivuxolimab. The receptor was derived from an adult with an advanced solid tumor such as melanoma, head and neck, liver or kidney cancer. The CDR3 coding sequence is TGTGCCAGCTCACCAAGGCTAGCTAAGTATGAGCAGTTCTTC. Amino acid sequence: CASSPRLAKYEQFF.